This T cell receptor (beta chain) was captured by sequencing in a study of blood T cell repertoires in COVID-19. Study summary: Sample material is recorded as cDNA or gDNA derived from T cells, B-cell-depleted T cells, or PBMCs.

Study processing details: Cell counts per sample came from amplifying reference gene primers. TCRdb's copy holds only in-frame clones and misses some; the assay was immunoSEQ multiplex PCR. V and J calls and clone size are copied from that table; D and trimming were computed from the DNA. The sample consists of 60,000 to 65,000 clones, nearly 90% of them appearing once. The receptor comes from a man aged 45 to 65 with active COVID-19. Sequenced material: peripheral blood.

CDR3 protein: CASSVSGGARETQYF. The CDR3 DNA sequence: TGTGCCAGCAGCGTTAGCGGGGGGGCCAGAGAGACCCAGTACTTC. The rearrangement joins TRBV9 to TRBJ2-5; 11 bases align to TRBD2. There are 15 residues in the CDR3. The germline V gene has CDR1 SGDLS and CDR2 YYNGEE. V was clipped by 2 bases and J by 4 bases; unmatched bases: 4.